This paragraph reports one TCR beta chain. The antigen is undetermined. The ends were cut back, 6 bases at V and 7 bases at J, with 12 bases in the middle. The germline gives CDR1 SQVTM, CDR2 ANQGSEA. This CDR3 has 11 residues. This entry comes from a study of cytotoxic CD8 clonotypes in ibrutinib-treated CLL. Points from the study as a whole: Baseline-level clonality went beyond age-matched healthy donors and moved in step with circulating CD8+ T-cell counts.

Clones were read by immunoSEQ multiplex PCR, and TCRdb kept only the in-frame ones, dropping some. Of about 39,000 clones listed, approximately 71% are singletons. The chain uses TRBV29-1 and TRBJ2-5; D perhaps matches TRBD1 (8 bases). The origin of this receptor is a human donor with chronic lymphocytic leukemia. This specimen was PBMCs, taken at disease progression, from a patient treated with ibrutinib. CDR3 loop: CSVDREGTQYF. The CDR3 nucleotides are TGCAGCGTGGACAGGGAGGGGACCCAGTACTTC.